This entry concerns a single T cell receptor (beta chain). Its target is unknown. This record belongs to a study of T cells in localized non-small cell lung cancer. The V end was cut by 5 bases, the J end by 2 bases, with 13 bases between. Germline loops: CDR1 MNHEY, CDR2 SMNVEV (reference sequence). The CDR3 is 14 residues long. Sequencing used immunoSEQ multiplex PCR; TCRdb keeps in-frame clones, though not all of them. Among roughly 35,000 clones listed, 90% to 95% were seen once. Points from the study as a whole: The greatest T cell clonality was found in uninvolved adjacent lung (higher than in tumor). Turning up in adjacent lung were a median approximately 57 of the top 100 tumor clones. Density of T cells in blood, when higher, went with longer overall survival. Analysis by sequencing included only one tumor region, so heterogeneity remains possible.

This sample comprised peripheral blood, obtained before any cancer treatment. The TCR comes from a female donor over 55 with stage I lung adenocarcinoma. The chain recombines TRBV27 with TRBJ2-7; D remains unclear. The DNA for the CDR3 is TGTGCCAGCAGTAAAATCGATCGAACCTACGAGCAGTACTTC. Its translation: CASSKIDRTYEQYF.